The T cell receptor beta chain under discussion was sequenced for a study of response to subunit inactivated influenza vaccine. Whole-study findings and limits: Only a handful of new T cells, the authors suggested, are recruited with each seasonal influenza vaccination.

The V gene lost 0 bases and the J gene lost 7 bases, with 26 bases spanning the gap. CDR3 length equals 18 residues. Germline V CDR1 and CDR2: SGDLS, YYNGEE. The sample holds a few counts of this clonotype. Its specificity is unknown. TCRdb reprocessed the RT-PCR reads via MiXCR and lists one record per CDR3 protein. The sample has about 540,000 distinct CDR3 sequences, roughly 25% seen once. This same sample was also taken into another study, of T cells expressing NK-cell markers. That publication notes: With UMIs, 5'RACE template switching was used to make TCR beta cDNA. Sequencing covered eight donors, seven HCMV-seropositive and one seronegative. Dominant NKG2C+ clonotypes were found to form about 1.0-7.5% of CD8+ T cells in more than five donors.

The clonotype originates from a man aged 50 or older who received an inactivated influenza vaccine. Sample: CD4+ T cells sorted from PBMCs, taken 12 days after vaccination. The J gene is TRBJ2-7, the V gene TRBV9; D is perhaps TRBD1 or TRBD2 (9 bases each). Here the CDR3 DNA reads TGTGCCAGCAGCGTAGTTGGGCTAGCGGGACCAGGACAGGGGGAGCAGTACTTC. Encoded protein: CASSVVGLAGPGQGEQYF. The variable domain in full, with the rest retrieved from reference TRBV9 and TRBJ2-7, is DSGVTQTPKHLITATGQRVTLRCSPRSGDLSVYWYQQSLDQGLQFLIQYYNGEERAKGNILERFSAQQFPDLHSELNLSSLELGDSALYFCASSVVGLAGPGQGEQYFGPGTRLTVT.